Presented here are 20 T cell receptor beta chains from one specimen sequenced in a study of cytomegalovirus exposure and HLA in healthy donors. 13 Jbeta primers and 60 Vbeta primers were used for the PCR. The protocol was immunoSEQ multiplex PCR, while the TCRdb copy is restricted to in-frame clones and leaves out a portion. The table has a few hundred thousand clones, 65% to 85% seen once. The sample comprised PBMCs. These receptors all stem from a young man in good health and CMV-seronegative.

The chain carries TRBV9 and TRBJ1-1; the D is unclear. The CDR3 has 14 amino acids. V was trimmed by 4 bases and J by 1 base, leaving 11 bases between them. Germline V lookup: CDR1 SGDLS, CDR2 YYNGEE. This chain's CDR3 is CASSREPENTEAFF. In DNA, the CDR3 is TGTGCCAGCAGCCGTGAGCCCGAGAACACTGAAGCTTTCTTT.

The chain employs TRBV19 and TRBJ2-7; 8 nucleotides match TRBD1. The CDR3 consists of 16 residues. Germline CDR1 and CDR2: LNHDA and SQIVND (reference sequence). V gave up 0 bases and J gave up 3 bases; unmatched junction bases: 7. CDR3 DNA sequence: TGTGCCAGTAGTATAGATCTCGAACAGGGGGTCTACGAGCAGTACTTC. Translating gives CASSIDLEQGVYEQYF. The whole variable domain, remainder taken from reference TRBV19 and TRBJ2-7, is DGGITQSPKYLFRKEGQNVTLSCEQNLNHDAMYWYRQDPGQGLRLIYYSQIVNDFQKGDIAEGYSVSREKKESFPLTVTSAQKNPTAFYLCASSIDLEQGVYEQYFGPGTRLTVT.

The chain joins TRBV12-5 to TRBJ2-3; 8 bases are a match to TRBD2. The CDR3 contains 16 residues. Germline loops: CDR1 LGHNT, CDR2 FRNRAP. Germline trimming cut 1 base from V and 5 bases from J; bases unmatched to any gene: 8. The CDR3 region is CASGLGLAPGVDTQYF. CDR3 bases: TGTGCTAGTGGTTTGGGACTAGCGCCCGGAGTAGATACGCAGTATTTT.

The gene calls are TRBV21-1 and TRBJ1-5; the D call of TRBD1 is as the table states it, not checked on the DNA. TRBV21-1 is deemed a pseudogene. The length of the CDR3 is 21 residues. CDR3 nucleotide sequence: TGTGCCAGCCTTCAAAGGGGCCTAAGGGGGCTCCGAGCCTTTAGCAATCAGCCCCAGCATTTT. It is translated as CASLQRGLRGLRAFSNQPQHF.

This chain joins TRBV5-4 and TRBJ2-1, with 10 nucleotides matching TRBD2. The CDR3 contains 17 residues. The trim removed 0 bases at V and 3 bases at J, leaving 6 bases unmatched. Germline values: CDR1 SGHNT, CDR2 YYREEE (reference sequence). CDR3 DNA sequence: TGTGCCAGCAGCTTGGGGGGGCTAGCGGGGGTCTACAATGAGCAGTTCTTC. Protein sequence: CASSLGGLAGVYNEQFF.

The chain recombines TRBV6-5 with TRBJ2-7; 9 bases agree with TRBD1. CDR3 length: 16 residues. Trimming removed 4 bases from V and 3 bases from J; junction bases left unmatched: 10. Germline values: CDR1 MNHEY, CDR2 SVGAGI. DNA for the CDR3: TGTGCCAGCAGTTCACCACGCGGGACAGGGTACTACGAGCAGTACTTC. Translated, it gives CASSSPRGTGYYEQYF.

The gene calls are TRBV5-1 and TRBJ1-1; 9 nucleotides match TRBD1. There are 15 residues in the CDR3. The V and J ends lost 4 bases and 4 bases, in that order; junction bases with no gene match: 8. Germline V gives CDR1 SGHRS, CDR2 YFSETQ. The CDR3 region has the DNA TGCGCCAGCAGCGGTACAGGGGGCGCGGGCACTGAAGCTTTCTTT. This sequence encodes CASSGTGGAGTEAFF.

This clone was observed a handful of times. The CDR3: CASSQRGEWDEKLFF. The CDR3 coding sequence is TGCGCCAGCAGCCAGCGGGGGGAGTGGGATGAAAAACTGTTTTTT. The chain uses TRBV4-1 and TRBJ1-4; a possible D gene is TRBD1 (5 bases). The V gene's germline CDR1 is MGHRA and CDR2 YSYEKL. Deletions cut 3 bases from V and 6 bases from J, with 14 bases between. This CDR3 has 15 amino acids.

V and J are TRBV18 and TRBJ1-2, with D tentatively TRBD1 (5 bases). V was trimmed by 2 bases and J by 6 bases, leaving 16 bases between them. This CDR3 has 15 residues. Germline values: CDR1 KGHSH, CDR2 LQKENI. CDR3 sequence reads: CASSPRGTFHHGYTF. The CDR3 DNA follows: TGTGCCAGCTCACCAAGGGGAACCTTTCACCATGGCTACACCTTC.

The gene calls are TRBV27 and TRBJ2-3; D gene uncertain. The V end was cut by 4 bases, the J end by 2 bases, with 10 bases between. The CDR3 covers 14 residues. Germline CDR1 reads MNHEY; CDR2 reads SMNVEV (reference sequence). CDR3 in DNA: TGTGCCAGCAGTTCTGGCAGGCCCACAGATACGCAGTATTTT. It yields the protein CASSSGRPTDTQYF.

V is TRBV11-2 and J is TRBJ1-4, with 7 bases identical to TRBD1. V trimming: 1 base; J trimming: 14 bases; junction bases outside the gene matches: 19. The length of the CDR3 is 17 residues. Per the germline V gene, CDR1 is SGHAT and CDR2 is FQNNGV. DNA for the CDR3: TGTGCCAGCAGCTTAGTGGGACAGAACTCAGGGGGAGGTCGGCTGTTTTTT. This gives the protein CASSLVGQNSGGGRLFF.

The chain uses TRBV5-3 and TRBJ1-1; D gene uncertain. TRBV5-3 carries the ORF label, with uncertain function. V lost 0 bases to trimming and J lost 6 bases, with 15 bases between them. CDR3 size: 15 residues. DNA for the CDR3: TGTGCCAGAAGCTTGGGGGAGGGAGGGAGGCCTGAAGCTTTCTTT. Protein: CARSLGEGGRPEAFF.

This clone was found once. The chain couples TRBV7-9 to TRBJ2-5, with 10 bases identical to TRBD1. This CDR3 contains 14 residues. The V segment lost 5 bases and the J segment 7 bases; nucleotides outside the gene matches: 7. Germline CDR1 reads SEHNR; CDR2 reads FQNEAQ (reference sequence). CDR3 DNA: TGTGCCAGCAGCATCCGGACAGGGGGAGGGACCCAGTACTTC. Translation gives CASSIRTGGGTQYF. Filled out from reference TRBV7-9 and TRBJ2-5, the complete variable domain reads DTGVSQNPRHKITKRGQNVTFRCDPISEHNRLYWYRQTLGQGPEFLTYFQNEAQLEKSRLLSDRFSAERPKGSFSTLEIQRTEQGDSAMYLCASSIRTGGGTQYFGPGTRLLVL.

Concerning this clone itself: A read error may account for a junction end that differs from germline. The chain is built from TRBV6-5 and TRBJ1-1; TRBD1 matches 8 bases. Germline lookup yields CDR1 MNHEY and CDR2 SVGAGI. This CDR3 has 15 residues. Written as DNA, the CDR3 is TGTGCCAACAGTAAACAATACAGGGGGAGATCTGAAGCTTTCTTT. Protein product: CANSKQYRGRSEAFF.

This clone has just one count. The rearrangement joins TRBV13 to TRBJ2-2, with 7 positions matching TRBD1. Germline V gene lookup returns CDR1 PRHDT and CDR2 FYEKMQ (reference sequence). V lost 6 bases and J lost 2; bases outside the gene matches: 9. The CDR3 has 16 residues. The CDR3 DNA reads TGTGCCAGCAGACCAAACAGGGGCTATAACACCGGGGAGCTGTTTTTT. Its protein product is CASRPNRGYNTGELFF.

V usage is TRBV6-1 and J usage is TRBJ1-6; TRBD1 matches 9 bases. Germline-derived CDR1 and CDR2 are MNHNS and SASEGT. The CDR3 has 14 amino acids. J lost 7 bases, V lost 7 bases, and 5 bases had no gene match. The CDR3 nucleotides read TGTGCCAGCAATACCGGGACAGGGAATTCACCCCTCCACTTT. Its protein product is CASNTGTGNSPLHF.

This chain links TRBV5-1 with TRBJ2-1; D is unresolved. The CDR3 runs 16 residues. The V gene's germline CDR1 is SGHRS and CDR2 YFSETQ. V lost 3 bases, J lost 7 bases, and 20 bases lay in between. This CDR3 reads CASSSWSWLHYNEQFF. The CDR3, as DNA: TGCGCCAGCAGCTCGTGGTCGTGGTTGCACTATAATGAGCAGTTCTTC.

The chain is built from TRBV7-2 and TRBJ2-7, with a possible D match to TRBD2 (5 bases). There are 13 residues in the CDR3. Germline V lookup: CDR1 SGHTA, CDR2 FQGNSA. Trimming took off 6 bases at V and 7 bases at J, with 16 bases between the two ends. The CDR3: CASSPNGLGEQYF. CDR3 bases: TGTGCCAGCAGTCCAAATGGACTCGGAGAGCAGTACTTC.

V is TRBV7-9 and J is TRBJ2-5, with a tentative D call TRBD2 (6 bases). CDR1 and CDR2 (germline): SEHNR, FQNEAQ (reference sequence). The CDR3 sequence is 13 residues long. Between the trimmed V and J ends, which lost 5 bases and 1 base, there was a span of 8 bases. The CDR3 DNA reads TGTGCCAGCAGCCGGGACTTCCAAGAGACCCAGTACTTC. It yields the protein CASSRDFQETQYF.

This clone showed up just once. The chain has TRBV18 and TRBJ1-3, with 8 bases fitting TRBD1. The CDR3 consists of 16 residues. The V gene's germline CDR1 is KGHSH and CDR2 LQKENI. V was clipped by 5 bases and J by 4 bases; unmatched bases: 10. The CDR3 DNA sequence: TGTGCCAGCTCAGCCCGACAGGGGTCTTCGGGAAACACCATATATTTT. This translates into CASSARQGSSGNTIYF. The variable domain in full, completed from reference TRBV18 and TRBJ1-3, reads NAGVMQNPRHLVRRRGQEARLRCSPMKGHSHVYWYRQLPEEGLKFMVYLQKENIIDESGMPKERFSAEFPKEGPSILRIQQVVRGDSAAYFCASSARQGSSGNTIYFGEGSWLTVV.